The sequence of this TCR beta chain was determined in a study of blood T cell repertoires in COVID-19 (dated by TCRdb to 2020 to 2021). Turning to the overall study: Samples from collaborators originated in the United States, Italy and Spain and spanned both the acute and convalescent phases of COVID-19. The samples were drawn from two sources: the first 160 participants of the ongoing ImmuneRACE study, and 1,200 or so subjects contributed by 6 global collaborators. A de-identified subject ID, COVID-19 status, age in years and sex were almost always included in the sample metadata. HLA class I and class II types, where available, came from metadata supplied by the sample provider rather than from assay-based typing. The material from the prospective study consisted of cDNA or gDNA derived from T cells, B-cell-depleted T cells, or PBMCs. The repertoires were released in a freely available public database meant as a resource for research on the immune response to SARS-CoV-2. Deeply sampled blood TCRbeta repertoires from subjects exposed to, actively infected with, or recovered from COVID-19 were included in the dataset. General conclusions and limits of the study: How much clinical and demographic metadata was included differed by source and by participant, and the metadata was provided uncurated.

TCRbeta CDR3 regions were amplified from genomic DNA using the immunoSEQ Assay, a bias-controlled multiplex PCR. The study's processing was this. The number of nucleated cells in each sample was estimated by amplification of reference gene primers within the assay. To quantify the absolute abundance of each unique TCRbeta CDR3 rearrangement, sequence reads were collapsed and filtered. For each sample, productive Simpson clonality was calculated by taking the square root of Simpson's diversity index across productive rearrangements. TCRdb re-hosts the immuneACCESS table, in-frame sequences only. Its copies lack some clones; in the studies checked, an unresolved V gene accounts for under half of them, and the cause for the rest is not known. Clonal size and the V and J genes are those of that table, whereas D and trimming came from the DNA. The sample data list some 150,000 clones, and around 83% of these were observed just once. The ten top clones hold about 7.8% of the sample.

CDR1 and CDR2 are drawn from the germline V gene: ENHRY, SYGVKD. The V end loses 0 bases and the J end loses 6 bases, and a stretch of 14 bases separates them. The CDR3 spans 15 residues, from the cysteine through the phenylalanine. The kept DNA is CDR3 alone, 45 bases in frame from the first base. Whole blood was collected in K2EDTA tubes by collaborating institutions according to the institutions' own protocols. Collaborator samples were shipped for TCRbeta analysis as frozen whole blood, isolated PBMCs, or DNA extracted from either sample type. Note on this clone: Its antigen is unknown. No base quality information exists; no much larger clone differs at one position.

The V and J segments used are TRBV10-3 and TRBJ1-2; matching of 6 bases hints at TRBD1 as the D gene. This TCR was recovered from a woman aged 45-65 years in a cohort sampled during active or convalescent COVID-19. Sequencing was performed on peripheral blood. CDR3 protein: CAISESTGRGDGYTF. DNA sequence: TGTGCCATCAGTGAGTCGACCGGCAGGGGAGATGGCTACACCTTC.